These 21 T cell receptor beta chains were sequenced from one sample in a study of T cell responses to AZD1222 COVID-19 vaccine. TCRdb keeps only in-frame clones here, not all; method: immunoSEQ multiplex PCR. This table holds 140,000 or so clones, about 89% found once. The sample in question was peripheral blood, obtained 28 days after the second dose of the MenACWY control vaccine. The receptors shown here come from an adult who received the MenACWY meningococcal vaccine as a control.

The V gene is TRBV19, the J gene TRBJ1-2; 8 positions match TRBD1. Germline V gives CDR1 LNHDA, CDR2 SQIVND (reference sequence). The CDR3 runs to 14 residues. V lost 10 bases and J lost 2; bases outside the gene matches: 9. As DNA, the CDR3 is TGTGCCACGAAGACAGGGGCGTCCAACTATGGCTACACCTTC. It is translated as CATKTGASNYGYTF.

The CDR3 sequence is CASSSLTGNNEQFF. The CDR3 DNA reads as TGCGCCAGCAGCTCACTGACAGGGAACAATGAGCAGTTCTTC. The chain has TRBV5-1 and TRBJ2-1; 7 bases are a match to TRBD1. The junction had 5 bases not matched to a gene; V was cut back by 3 bases and J by 5 bases. From germline, CDR1 is SGHRS and CDR2 YFSETQ. The CDR3 extends over 14 amino acids.

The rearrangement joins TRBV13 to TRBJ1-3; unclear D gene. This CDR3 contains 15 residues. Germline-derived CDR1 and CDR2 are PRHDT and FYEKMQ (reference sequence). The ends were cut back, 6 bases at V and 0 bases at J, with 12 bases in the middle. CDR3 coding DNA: TGTGCCAGCAGTGCCGGAATACACTCTGGAAACACCATATATTTT. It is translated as CASSAGIHSGNTIYF.

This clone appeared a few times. For the CDR3, the DNA is TGTGCCAGCGCCGGGACAGAGGGCTCCGAGCAGTACTTC. Its translation: CASAGTEGSEQYF. The chain uses TRBV18 and TRBJ2-7; 7 bases are shared with TRBD1. CDR3 length: 13 residues. After removal of 8 bases from V and 6 bases from J, the junction contained 10 bases not matched to a gene. Germline V gene sequence: CDR1 KGHSH, CDR2 LQKENI.

The CDR3 reads CASSYDGRTGELFF. CDR3 nucleotides: TGTGCCAGCAGTTACGACGGGAGGACCGGGGAGCTGTTTTTT. The V and J genes are TRBV6-5 and TRBJ2-2; 7 nucleotides agree with TRBD2. The trim removed 2 bases at V and 5 bases at J, leaving 2 bases unmatched. CDR3 size: 14 residues. Per germline, CDR1 MNHEY and CDR2 SVGAGI.

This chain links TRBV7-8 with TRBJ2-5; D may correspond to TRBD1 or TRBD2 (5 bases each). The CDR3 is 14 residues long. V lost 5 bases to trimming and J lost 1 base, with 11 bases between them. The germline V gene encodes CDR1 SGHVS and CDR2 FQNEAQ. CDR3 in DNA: TGTGCCAGCAGCCCGGGGACCTCCCAAGAGACCCAGTACTTC. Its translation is CASSPGTSQETQYF.

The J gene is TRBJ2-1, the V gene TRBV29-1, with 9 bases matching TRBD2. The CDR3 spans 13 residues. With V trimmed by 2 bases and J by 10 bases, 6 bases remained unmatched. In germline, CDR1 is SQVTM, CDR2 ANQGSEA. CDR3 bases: TGCAGCGTTGAACAGCGGGGGGCGTGGGAGCAGTTCTTC. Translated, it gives CSVEQRGAWEQFF.

Written as DNA, the CDR3 is TGTGCCATCACCGACAGCTATGGCTACACCTTC. Amino acids: CAITDSYGYTF. The chain links TRBV10-3 to TRBJ1-2; tentatively, D is TRBD1 (5 bases). Germline CDR1 is ENHRY and CDR2 is SYGVKD. V was shortened by 7 bases and J by 4 bases, with 7 bases between the two germline ends. This CDR3 comprises 11 residues.

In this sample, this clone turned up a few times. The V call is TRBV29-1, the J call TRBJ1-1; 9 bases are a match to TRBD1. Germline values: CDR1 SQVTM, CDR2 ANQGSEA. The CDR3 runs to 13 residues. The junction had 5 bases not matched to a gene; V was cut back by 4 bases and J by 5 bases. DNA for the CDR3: TGCAGCGTTGCCGGGACAGGGTGGACTGAAGCTTTCTTT. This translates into CSVAGTGWTEAFF.

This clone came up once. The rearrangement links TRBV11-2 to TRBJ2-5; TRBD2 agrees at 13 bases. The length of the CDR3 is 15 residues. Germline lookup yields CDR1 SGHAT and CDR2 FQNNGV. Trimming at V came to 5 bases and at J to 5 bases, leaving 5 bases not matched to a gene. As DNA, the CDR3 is TGTGCCAGCAGCATGGGGACTAGCGGGGTCGAGACCCAGTACTTC. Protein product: CASSMGTSGVETQYF.

In nucleotides, the CDR3 is TGTGCCAGCAGCGGGGGGACAGGGGTATTCAGTGGAAACACCATATATTTT. It yields the protein CASSGGTGVFSGNTIYF. The gene calls are TRBV25-1 and TRBJ1-3; 10 bases are shared with TRBD1. Germline values: CDR1 MGHDK, CDR2 SYGVNS. With V trimmed by 6 bases and J by 3 bases, 11 bases remained unmatched. This CDR3 contains 17 residues. The full variable domain, in which reference TRBV25-1 and TRBJ1-3 provide the parts outside the CDR3, is EADIYQTPRYLVIGTGKKITLECSQTMGHDKMYWYQQDPGMELHLIHYSYGVNSTEKGDLSSESTVSRIRTEHFPLTLESARPSHTSQYLCASSGGTGVFSGNTIYFGEGSWLTVV.

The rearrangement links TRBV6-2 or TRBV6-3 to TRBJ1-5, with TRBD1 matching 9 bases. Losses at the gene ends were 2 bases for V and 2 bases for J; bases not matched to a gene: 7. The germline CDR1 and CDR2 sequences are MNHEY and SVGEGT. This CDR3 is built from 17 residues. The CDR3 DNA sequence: TGTGCCAGCAGTTACCTACGACAGGGGGGCGGCAATCAGCCCCAGCATTTT. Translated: CASSYLRQGGGNQPQHF.

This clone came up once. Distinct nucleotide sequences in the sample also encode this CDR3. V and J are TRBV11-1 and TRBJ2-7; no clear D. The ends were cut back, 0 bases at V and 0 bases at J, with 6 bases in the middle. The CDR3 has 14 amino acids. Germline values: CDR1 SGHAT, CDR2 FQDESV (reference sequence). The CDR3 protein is CASSLAGYSYEQYF. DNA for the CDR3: TGTGCCAGCAGCTTAGCAGGATACTCCTACGAGCAGTACTTC.

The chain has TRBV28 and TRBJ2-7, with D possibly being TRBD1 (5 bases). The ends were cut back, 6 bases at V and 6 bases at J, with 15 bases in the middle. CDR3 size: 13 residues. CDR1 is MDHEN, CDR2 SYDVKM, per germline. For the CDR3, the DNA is TGTGCCAGCAGCTCATCAGGGTTCTCCGAGCAGTACTTC. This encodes CASSSSGFSEQYF. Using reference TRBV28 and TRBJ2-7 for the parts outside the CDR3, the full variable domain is DVKVTQSSRYLVKRTGEKVFLECVQDMDHENMFWYRQDPGLGLRLIYFSYDVKMKEKGDIPEGYSVSREKKERFSLILESASTNQTSMYLCASSSSGFSEQYFGPGTRLTVT.

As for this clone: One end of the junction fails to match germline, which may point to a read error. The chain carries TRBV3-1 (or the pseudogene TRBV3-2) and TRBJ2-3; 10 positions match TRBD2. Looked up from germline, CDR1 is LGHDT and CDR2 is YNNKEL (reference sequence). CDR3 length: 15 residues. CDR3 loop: CASRQGLAGTDTQYF. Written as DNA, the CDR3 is TGTGCCAGCAGGCAAGGACTAGCGGGCACAGATACGCAGTATTTT.

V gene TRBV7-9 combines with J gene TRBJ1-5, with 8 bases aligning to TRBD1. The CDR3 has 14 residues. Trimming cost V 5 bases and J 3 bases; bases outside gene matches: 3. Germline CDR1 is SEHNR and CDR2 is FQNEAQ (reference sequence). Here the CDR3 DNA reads TGTGCCAGCAGCCCACAGGGGGACAATCAGCCCCAGCATTTT. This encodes CASSPQGDNQPQHF.

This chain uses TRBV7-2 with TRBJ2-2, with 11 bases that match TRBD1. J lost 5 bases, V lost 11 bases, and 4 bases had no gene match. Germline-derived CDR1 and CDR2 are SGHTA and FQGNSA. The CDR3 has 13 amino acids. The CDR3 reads CAYGTGGTGELFF. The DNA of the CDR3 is TGTGCCTACGGGACAGGGGGAACCGGGGAGCTGTTTTTT.

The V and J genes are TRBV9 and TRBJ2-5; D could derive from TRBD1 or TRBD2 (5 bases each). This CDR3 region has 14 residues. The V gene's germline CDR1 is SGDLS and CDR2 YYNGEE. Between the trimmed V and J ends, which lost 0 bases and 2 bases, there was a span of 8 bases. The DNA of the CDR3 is TGTGCCAGCAGCGTAGGCTGGGGGCAAGAGACCCAGTACTTC. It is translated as CASSVGWGQETQYF.

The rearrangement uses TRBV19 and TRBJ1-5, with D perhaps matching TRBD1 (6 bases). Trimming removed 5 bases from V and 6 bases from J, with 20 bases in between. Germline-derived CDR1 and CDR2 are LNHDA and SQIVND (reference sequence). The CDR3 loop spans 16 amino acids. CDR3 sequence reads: CASSPQRQVVGQPQHF. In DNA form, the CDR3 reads TGTGCCAGTAGTCCTCAGAGACAGGTCGTTGGTCAGCCCCAGCATTTT.

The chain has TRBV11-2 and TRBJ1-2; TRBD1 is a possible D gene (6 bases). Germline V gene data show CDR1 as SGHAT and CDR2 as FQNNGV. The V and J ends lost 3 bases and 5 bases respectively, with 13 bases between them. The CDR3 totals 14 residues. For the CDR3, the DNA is TGTGCCAGCAGCTTGGACAGCTACCAATATGGCTACACCTTC. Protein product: CASSLDSYQYGYTF.

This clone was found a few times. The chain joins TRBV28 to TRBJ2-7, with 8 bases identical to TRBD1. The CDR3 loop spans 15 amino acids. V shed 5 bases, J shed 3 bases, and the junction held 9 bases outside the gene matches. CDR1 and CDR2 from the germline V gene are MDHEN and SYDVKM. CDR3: CASSGQGHQLYEQYF. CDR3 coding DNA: TGTGCCAGCAGTGGACAGGGTCACCAACTCTACGAGCAGTACTTC.